This is a list of T cell receptor beta chains from one sample in a study of a mutant IDH1 vaccine in newly diagnosed glioma. Which antigens these TCRs recognize remains unknown. Clones were read by immunoSEQ multiplex PCR, and TCRdb kept only the in-frame ones, dropping some. The sample yields some 58,000 clones, around 81% seen once. The sample in question was PBMCs, obtained from a glioma patient whose treatment included an IDH1 peptide vaccine. The receptors derive from a man aged 40-49 years with glioma. Each CDR3 is given with its conserved first and last residue. The D gene is left open where the match is weak. Only part of the rows carry a size: once, few, many, or a class if the clone is expanded.

size,J,V,D,CDR3,DNA
.,TRBJ2-2,TRBV10-1,.,CASSESIRGGGNGELFF,TGCGCCAGCAGTGAGTCGATTCGCGGGGGCGGTAACGGGGAGCTGTTTTTT
.,TRBJ1-4,TRBV28,.,CASSLEGGTNEKLFF,TGTGCCAGCAGTTTGGAGGGCGGAACTAATGAAAAACTGTTTTTT
.,TRBJ2-3,TRBV14,TRBD1,CASSQDWVGTGFQDTQYF,TGTGCCAGCAGCCAAGATTGGGTCGGGACAGGGTTTCAGGATACGCAGTATTTT
.,TRBJ1-2,TRBV30,TRBD1,CAWQGAYGYTF,TGTGCCTGGCAGGGGGCTTATGGCTACACCTTC
.,TRBJ2-1,TRBV4-1,TRBD2,CASSQEASGATSYNEQFF,TGCGCCAGCAGCCAAGAGGCTAGCGGGGCTACCTCCTACAATGAGCAGTTCTTC
few,TRBJ2-1,TRBV5-6,TRBD2,CASSLGLAGSSYNEQFF,TGTGCCAGCAGCCTCGGACTAGCGGGAAGCTCCTACAATGAGCAGTTCTTC
.,TRBJ1-1,TRBV27,.,CASKEDPNTEAFF,TGTGCCAGCAAGGAGGACCCGAACACTGAAGCTTTCTTT
.,TRBJ1-2,TRBV14,.,CASSQVTADYGYTF,TGTGCCAGCAGCCAAGTAACAGCCGACTATGGCTACACCTTC
.,TRBJ2-3,TRBV9,TRBD1,CASSVGAGGGADTQYF,TGTGCCAGCAGCGTAGGGGCAGGGGGTGGCGCAGATACGCAGTATTTT
.,TRBJ2-7,TRBV10-3,.,CAISELGGSYEQYF,TGTGCCATCAGTGAGCTGGGCGGCTCCTACGAGCAGTACTTC
.,TRBJ2-3,TRBV4-3,.,CASSLNVQGSTDTQYF,TGCGCCAGCAGCCTAAATGTCCAAGGTAGCACAGATACGCAGTATTTT
.,TRBJ2-6,TRBV25-1,.,CASMGDGSGANVLTF,TGTGCCAGCATGGGGGATGGCTCTGGGGCCAACGTCCTGACTTTC
.,TRBJ1-2,TRBV25-1,.,CASSAGGGYGYTF,TGTGCCAGCAGCGCGGGAGGGGGCTATGGCTACACCTTC
.,TRBJ1-3,TRBV7-8,.,CASSTERGIGNTIYF,TGTGCCAGCAGCACCGAGCGGGGAATCGGGAACACCATATATTTT
few,TRBJ1-6,TRBV6-1,.,CASSELWNSPLHF,TGTGCCAGCAGTGAACTATGGAATTCACCCCTCCACTTT
few,TRBJ1-1,TRBV7-9,.,CASIPTGSTEAFF,TGTGCCAGCATCCCAACAGGGTCCACTGAAGCTTTCTTT
.,TRBJ1-4,TRBV7-2,.,CASSPDRFATNEKLFF,TGTGCCAGCAGCCCCGACAGGTTTGCAACTAATGAAAAACTGTTTTTT
.,TRBJ2-2,TRBV7-8,TRBD2,CASRIGGGTGELFF,TGTGCCAGCAGAATCGGGGGGGGCACCGGGGAGCTGTTTTTT
.,TRBJ1-2,TRBV5-1,TRBD1,CASSPTGGYGYTF,TGCGCCAGCAGCCCCACAGGGGGCTATGGCTACACCTTC
.,TRBJ2-7,TRBV6-1,TRBD2,CASSETLARTYEQYF,TGTGCCAGCAGCGAAACACTAGCGCGTACCTACGAGCAGTACTTC
.,TRBJ2-7,TRBV5-1,.,CASSSLPGPTYEQYF,TGCGCCAGCAGCTCGCTCCCGGGACCGACCTACGAGCAGTACTTC
.,TRBJ1-6,TRBV19,.,CASSNNNSPLHF,TGTGCCAGTAGCAACAATAATTCACCCCTCCACTTT
.,TRBJ2-1,TRBV19,.,CASSLRTARSSYNEQFF,TGTGCCAGTAGTCTCAGGACAGCAAGGAGCTCCTACAATGAGCAGTTCTTC
.,TRBJ2-5,TRBV5-4,.,CASSLLQGGVETQYF,TGTGCCAGCAGCCTGCTCCAGGGGGGCGTCGAGACCCAGTACTTC
.,TRBJ1-3,TRBV6-6,TRBD1,CASSYLGGQGENTIYF,TGTGCCAGCAGTTACCTAGGGGGACAGGGAGAAAACACCATATATTTT
few,TRBJ1-5,TRBV6-4,TRBD1,CASSDQGGNQPQHF,TGTGCCAGCAGTGATCAGGGGGGAAATCAGCCCCAGCATTTT
.,TRBJ1-3,TRBV4-1,TRBD1,CASSQLTGLSGNTIYF,TGCGCCAGCAGCCAATTGACAGGGCTGAGCGGAAACACCATATATTTT
.,TRBJ2-5,TRBV28,TRBD2,CASGTGTSGYQETQYF,TGTGCCAGCGGCACCGGGACTAGCGGGTACCAAGAGACCCAGTACTTC
.,TRBJ2-7,TRBV9,.,CASSVGQVSYEQYF,TGTGCCAGCAGCGTAGGACAGGTCTCCTACGAGCAGTACTTC
once,TRBJ2-5,TRBV28,TRBD1,CASRPGTGQETQYF,TGTGCCAGCAGACCCGGGACAGGCCAAGAGACCCAGTACTTC
.,TRBJ1-3,TRBV5-8,TRBD1,CASTQLDPRDSQAGNTIYF,TGTGCCAGCACCCAGTTAGACCCCCGGGACAGCCAAGCTGGAAACACCATATATTTT
.,TRBJ2-1,TRBV7-9,TRBD2,CASSSRPSGSYNEQFF,TGTGCCAGCAGTTCAAGACCTAGCGGATCCTACAATGAGCAGTTCTTC
.,TRBJ2-5,TRBV29-1,TRBD1,CSVDRQGALGETQYF,TGCAGCGTTGACCGACAGGGGGCGCTTGGAGAGACCCAGTACTTC
.,TRBJ2-7,TRBV7-9,TRBD1,CASSGDRGAYEQYF,TGTGCCAGCAGTGGGGACAGGGGGGCCTACGAGCAGTACTTC
.,TRBJ1-2,TRBV27,TRBD1,CASSFRTGGGYTF,TGTGCCAGCAGCTTTCGGACAGGGGGTGGCTACACCTTC
.,TRBJ1-2,TRBV5-1,.,CASSLGGAVNGYTF,TGCGCCAGCAGCTTAGGCGGGGCCGTCAATGGCTACACCTTC
once,TRBJ2-7,TRBV19,.,CASSMVWPSYEQYF,TGTGCCAGTAGTATGGTGTGGCCATCCTACGAGCAGTACTTC
.,TRBJ1-3,TRBV19,.,CASSVTTGNTIYF,TGTGCCAGTAGTGTAACTACTGGAAACACCATATATTTT
.,TRBJ2-1,TRBV18,.,CASSPQGDEQFF,TGTGCCAGCTCACCACAGGGAGATGAGCAGTTCTTC
.,TRBJ2-7,TRBV7-2,.,CASSEIREQYF,TGTGCCAGCAGCGAAATTCGCGAGCAGTACTTC
.,TRBJ2-3,TRBV7-9,.,CASSLGGYTDTQYF,TGTGCCAGCAGCTTAGGTGGTTACACAGATACGCAGTATTTT
.,TRBJ2-1,TRBV5-1,.,CASSLSPGWNEQFF,TGCGCCAGCAGCTTGTCTCCAGGGTGGAATGAGCAGTTCTTC
.,TRBJ2-2,TRBV19,.,CASSIQGSATNTGELFF,TGTGCCAGTAGTATTCAGGGCTCGGCTACGAACACCGGGGAGCTGTTTTTT